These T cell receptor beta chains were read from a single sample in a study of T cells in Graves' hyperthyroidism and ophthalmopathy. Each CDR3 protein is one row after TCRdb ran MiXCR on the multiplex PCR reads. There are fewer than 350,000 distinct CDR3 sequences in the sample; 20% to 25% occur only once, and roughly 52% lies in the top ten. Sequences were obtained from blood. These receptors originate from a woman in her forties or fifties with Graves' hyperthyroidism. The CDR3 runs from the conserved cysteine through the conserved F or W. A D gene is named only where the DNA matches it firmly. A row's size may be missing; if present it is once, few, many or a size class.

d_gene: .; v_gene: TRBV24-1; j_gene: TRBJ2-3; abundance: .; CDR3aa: CATSDPGQTTDTQYF; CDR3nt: TGTGCCACCAGTGATCCCGGACAGACAACAGATACGCAGTATTTT
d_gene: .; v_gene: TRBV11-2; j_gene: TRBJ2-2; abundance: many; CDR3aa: CASSLTRELFF; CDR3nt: TGTGCCAGCAGCTTAACCAGGGAGCTGTTTTTT
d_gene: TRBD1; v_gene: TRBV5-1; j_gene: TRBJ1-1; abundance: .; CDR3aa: CASSLGQGAEAFF; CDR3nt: TGCGCCAGCAGCTTGGGACAGGGGGCTGAAGCTTTCTTT
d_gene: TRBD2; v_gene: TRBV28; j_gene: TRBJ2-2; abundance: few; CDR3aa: CASSQRRGGIGLGAGELFF; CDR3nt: TGTGCCAGCAGCCAACGGCGGGGGGGCATTGGACTGGGGGCCGGGGAGCTGTTTTTT
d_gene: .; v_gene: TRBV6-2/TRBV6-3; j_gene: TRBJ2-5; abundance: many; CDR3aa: CASSLWSAQETQYF; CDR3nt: TGTGCCAGCAGCCTCTGGAGTGCCCAAGAGACCCAGTACTTC
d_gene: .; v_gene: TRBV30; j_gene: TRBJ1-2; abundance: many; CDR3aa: CAWSRLSGYTF; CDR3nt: TGTGCCTGGAGTCGGTTGAGTGGCTACACCTTC
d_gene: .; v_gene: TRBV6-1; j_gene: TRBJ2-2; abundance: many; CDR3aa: CASIGSGVRNTGELFF; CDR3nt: TGTGCCAGCATCGGGAGTGGCGTACGGAACACCGGGGAGCTGTTTTTT
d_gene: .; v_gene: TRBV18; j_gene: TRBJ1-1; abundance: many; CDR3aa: CASSPTVNTEAFF; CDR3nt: TGTGCCAGCAGTCCGACAGTGAACACTGAAGCTTTCTTT
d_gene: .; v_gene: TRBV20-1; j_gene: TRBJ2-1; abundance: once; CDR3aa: CSARRRQDNEQFF; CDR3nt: TGCAGTGCTAGACGACGACAAGACAATGAGCAGTTCTTC
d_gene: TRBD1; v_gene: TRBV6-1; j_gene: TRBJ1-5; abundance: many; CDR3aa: CASSVGTGYNQPQHF; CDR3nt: TGTGCCAGCAGTGTTGGGACAGGGTACAATCAGCCCCAGCATTTT
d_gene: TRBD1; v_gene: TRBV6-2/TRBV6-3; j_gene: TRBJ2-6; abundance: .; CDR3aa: CASHRGPSSGANVLTF; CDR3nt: TGTGCCAGTCACAGGGGGCCTAGCTCTGGGGCCAACGTCCTGACTTTC
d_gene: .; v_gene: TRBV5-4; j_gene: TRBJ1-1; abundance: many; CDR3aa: CASSDFDSTEAFF; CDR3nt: TGTGCCAGCAGCGATTTCGACAGCACTGAAGCTTTCTTT
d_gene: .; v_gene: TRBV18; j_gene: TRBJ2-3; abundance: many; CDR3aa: CASSLDRTDTQYF; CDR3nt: TGTGCCAGCTCACTCGACAGAACAGATACGCAGTATTTT
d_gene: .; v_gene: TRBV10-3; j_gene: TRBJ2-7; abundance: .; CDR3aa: CAISESRAYEQYF; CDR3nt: TGTGCCATCAGTGAGTCGAGGGCCTACGAGCAGTACTTC
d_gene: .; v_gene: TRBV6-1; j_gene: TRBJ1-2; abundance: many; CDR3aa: CASSASSVYGYTF; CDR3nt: TGTGCCAGCAGTGCCAGCTCGGTCTATGGCTACACCTTC
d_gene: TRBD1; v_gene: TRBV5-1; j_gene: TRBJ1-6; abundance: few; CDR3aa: CASSLGQGIGNSPLHF; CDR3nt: TGCGCCAGCAGCTTGGGACAGGGGATCGGTAATTCACCCCTCCACTTT
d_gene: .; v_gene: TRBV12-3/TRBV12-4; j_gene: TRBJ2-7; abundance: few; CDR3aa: CASSLDSEQYF; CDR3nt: TGTGCCAGCAGTTTAGATAGCGAGCAGTACTTC
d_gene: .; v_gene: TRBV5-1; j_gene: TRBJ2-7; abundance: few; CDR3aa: CASSLDGGTAYEQYF; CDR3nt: TGCGCCAGCAGCCTGGACGGCGGAACAGCCTACGAGCAGTACTTC
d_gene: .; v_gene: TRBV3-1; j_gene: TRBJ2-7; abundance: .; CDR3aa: CASSLPGAGVDEQYF; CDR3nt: TGTGCCAGCAGCCTCCCGGGGGCGGGAGTGGATGAGCAGTACTTC
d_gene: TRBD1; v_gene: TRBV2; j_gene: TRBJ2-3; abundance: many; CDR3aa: CASSDFGTGGTDTQYF; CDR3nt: TGTGCCAGCAGTGATTTCGGGACAGGGGGCACAGATACGCAGTATTTT
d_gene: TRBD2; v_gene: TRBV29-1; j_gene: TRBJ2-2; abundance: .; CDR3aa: CSVRTSGKTTELFF; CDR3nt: TGCAGCGTTCGGACTAGCGGGAAAACCACGGAGCTGTTTTTT
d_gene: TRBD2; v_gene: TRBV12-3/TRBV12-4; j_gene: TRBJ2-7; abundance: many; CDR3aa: CASSLSGGSSYEQYF; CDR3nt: TGTGCCAGCAGTTTATCCGGGGGGAGCTCCTACGAGCAGTACTTC
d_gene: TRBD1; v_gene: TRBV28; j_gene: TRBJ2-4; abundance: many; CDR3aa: CASSLDRGLAKNIQYF; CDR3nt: TGTGCCAGCAGTCTCGACAGGGGGTTGGCCAAAAACATTCAGTACTTC
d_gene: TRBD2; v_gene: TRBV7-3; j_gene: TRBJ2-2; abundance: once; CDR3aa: CASRSSGRGGTGELFF; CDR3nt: TGTGCCAGCAGGTCTAGCGGGAGAGGGGGGACCGGGGAGCTGTTTTTT
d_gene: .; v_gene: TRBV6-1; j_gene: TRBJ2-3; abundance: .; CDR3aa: CASSVQPSSTDTQYF; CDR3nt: TGTGCCAGCAGTGTACAGCCCTCTAGCACAGATACGCAGTATTTT
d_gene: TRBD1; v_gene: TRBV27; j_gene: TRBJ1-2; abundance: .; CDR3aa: CASSPWDREIYGYTF; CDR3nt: TGTGCCAGCAGTCCCTGGGACAGGGAAATCTACGGCTACACCTTC
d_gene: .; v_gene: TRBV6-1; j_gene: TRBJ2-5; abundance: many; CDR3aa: CASSQSRPGRETQYF; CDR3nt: TGTGCCAGCAGTCAAAGTAGACCGGGACGGGAGACCCAGTACTTC
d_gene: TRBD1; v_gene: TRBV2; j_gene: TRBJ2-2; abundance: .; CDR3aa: CASSRTGKELFF; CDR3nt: TGTGCCAGCAGTCGGACAGGGAAGGAGCTGTTTTTT
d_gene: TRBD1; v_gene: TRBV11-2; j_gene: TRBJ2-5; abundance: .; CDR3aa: CASSTYRGREETQYF; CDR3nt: TGTGCCAGCAGTACGTACAGGGGGCGGGAAGAGACCCAGTACTTC
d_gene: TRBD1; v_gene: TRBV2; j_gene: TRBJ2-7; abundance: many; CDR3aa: CASSEQEGGPYEQYF; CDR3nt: TGTGCCAGCAGTGAACAGGAAGGGGGCCCTTACGAGCAGTACTTC
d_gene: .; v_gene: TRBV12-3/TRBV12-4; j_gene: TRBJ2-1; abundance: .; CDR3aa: CASSSAVEQFF; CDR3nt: TGTGCCAGCAGTTCGGCGGTTGAGCAGTTCTTC
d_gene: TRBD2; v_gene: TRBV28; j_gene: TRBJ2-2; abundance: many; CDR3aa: CASQDGAGGTKRGELFF; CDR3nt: TGTGCCAGCCAAGATGGAGCGGGGGGGACGAAAAGAGGGGAGCTGTTTTTT
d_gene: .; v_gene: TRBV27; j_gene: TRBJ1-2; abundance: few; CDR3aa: CASSLSGGARGYTF; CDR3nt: TGTGCCAGCAGTTTATCGGGGGGGGCACGAGGCTACACCTTC
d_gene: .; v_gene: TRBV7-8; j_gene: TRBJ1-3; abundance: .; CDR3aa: CASSLARQGNTIYF; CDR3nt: TGTGCCAGCAGCTTAGCCCGCCAAGGCAACACCATATATTTT
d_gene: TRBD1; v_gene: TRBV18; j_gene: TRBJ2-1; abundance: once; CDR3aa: CASSPGQVPPNNEQFF; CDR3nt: TGTGCCAGCTCACCGGGACAGGTCCCCCCGAACAATGAGCAGTTCTTC
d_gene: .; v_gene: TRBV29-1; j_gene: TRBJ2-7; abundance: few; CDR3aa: CSVDGPGEQYF; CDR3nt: TGCAGCGTTGATGGGCCGGGCGAGCAGTACTTC
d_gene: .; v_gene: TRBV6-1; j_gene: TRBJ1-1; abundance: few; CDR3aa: CASSERIGNTEAFF; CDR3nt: TGTGCCAGCAGTGAAAGGATAGGGAACACTGAAGCTTTCTTT
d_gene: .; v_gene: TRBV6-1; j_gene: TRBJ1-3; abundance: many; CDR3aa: CASSRLGSTIYF; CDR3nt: TGTGCCAGCAGTCGCCTGGGGAGCACCATATATTTT
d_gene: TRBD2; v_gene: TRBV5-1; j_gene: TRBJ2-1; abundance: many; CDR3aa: CASSLNSGRVDEQFF; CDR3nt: TGCGCCAGCAGCTTGAACAGCGGGAGGGTCGATGAGCAGTTCTTC
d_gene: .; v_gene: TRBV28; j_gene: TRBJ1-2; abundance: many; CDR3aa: CASSLSGQYGYTF; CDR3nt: TGTGCCAGCAGTTTAAGCGGCCAGTATGGCTACACCTTC
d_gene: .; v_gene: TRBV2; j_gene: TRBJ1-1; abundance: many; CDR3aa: CASKPLQGLNTEAFF; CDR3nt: TGTGCCAGCAAGCCCCTGCAGGGGTTGAACACTGAAGCTTTCTTT